One and the same sample provided the 27 T cell receptor beta chains below, sequenced in a study of shared clonotypes between healthy human individuals. Data came from immunoSEQ multiplex PCR; TCRdb stores just in-frame clones and leaves some out. Among approximately 980,000 clones listed, over 75% were seen once. Sequences were obtained from memory CD4+ T cells sorted from blood. Subset reported: CD45RA-negative fraction. The source is a man between 18 and 29 years old in good health.

Note on this clone: This may be a read error: a much more frequent sequence differs by one nucleotide. The rearrangement joins TRBV7-3 to TRBJ2-6, with D unresolved. This CDR3 region has 13 residues. CDR1 is SGHTA and CDR2 is FQGTGA in the germline V gene. V lost 3 bases and J lost 0, with 0 bases in between. The CDR3 protein is CASSFSGANVLTF. For the CDR3, the DNA is TGTGCCAGCAGCTTCTCTGGGGCCAACGTCCTGACTTTC.

The V call is TRBV7-2, the J call TRBJ2-5, with D perhaps matching TRBD2 (7 bases). Germline V gene sequence: CDR1 SGHTA, CDR2 FQGNSA. The CDR3 runs to 15 residues. The V end lost 3 bases, the J end lost 5 bases, and 16 bases lay between the germline ends. The CDR3, as DNA: TGTGCCAGCAGCTTTGCCGGGGGGCAGAGTGAGACCCAGTACTTC. The encoded protein is CASSFAGGQSETQYF.

The chain uses TRBV30 and TRBJ2-1; TRBD2 aligns across 10 bases. The length of the CDR3 is 13 residues. V was pared by 3 bases and J by 15 bases, with 11 bases of the junction left unmatched. In germline, CDR1 is GTSNPN, CDR2 SVGIG (reference sequence). The CDR3 nucleotides are TGTGCCTGGAGGTTAGCGGGAGGCGGGCGAACGTTCTTC. Translating gives CAWRLAGGGRTFF.

The V call is TRBV6-5, the J call TRBJ1-1; 8 bases are a match to TRBD1. The ends lost 2 bases at V and 5 bases at J; junction bases unmatched: 10. CDR3 length equals 16 residues. CDR1 is MNHEY and CDR2 is SVGAGI in the germline V gene. The CDR3 nucleotides read TGTGCCAGCAGTTACGGGCAGGGGGCGGTTAGGACTGAAGCTTTCTTT. Protein product: CASSYGQGAVRTEAFF.

The rearrangement joins TRBV5-4 to TRBJ2-1; TRBD2 matches 11 bases. The CDR3 runs 16 residues. Germline V CDR1 and CDR2: SGHNT, YYREEE (reference sequence). J gave up 4 bases and V 0 bases, and 3 bases lay outside the gene matches. The CDR3 protein is CASSLVAGGPYNEQFF. The CDR3 coding sequence is TGTGCCAGCAGCTTGGTAGCGGGGGGGCCATACAATGAGCAGTTCTTC.

This clone was seen only a few times. The J gene is TRBJ2-5, the V gene TRBV30; possible D gene TRBD2, 6 bases. The germline CDR1 and CDR2 sequences are GTSNPN and SVGIG (reference sequence). The V end was cut by 1 base, the J end by 5 bases, with 17 bases between. This CDR3 spans 15 amino acids. The CDR3 reads CAWSGGLGAFETQYF. For the CDR3, the DNA is TGTGCCTGGAGTGGGGGACTCGGAGCGTTTGAGACCCAGTACTTC. Full variable domain (remainder filled in from reference TRBV30 and TRBJ2-5): SQTIHQWPATLVQPVGSPLSLECTVEGTSNPNLYWYRQAAGRGLQLLFYSVGIGQISSEVPQNLSASRPQDRQFILSSKKLLLSDSGFYLCAWSGGLGAFETQYFGPGTRLLVL.

This chain joins TRBV7-2 and TRBJ2-7, with 7 nucleotides matching TRBD2. Per the germline V gene, CDR1 is SGHTA and CDR2 is FQGNSA. This CDR3 contains 14 residues. With V trimmed by 5 bases and J by 5 bases, 9 bases remained unmatched. The CDR3 DNA follows: TGTGCCAGCAGCACAGCGGGGTTTAATAACGAGCAGTACTTC. Protein: CASSTAGFNNEQYF.

The J gene is TRBJ1-2, the V gene TRBV4-3; perhaps TRBD1 as D (6 bases). The CDR3 is made up of 12 amino acids. The germline V gene has CDR1 LGHNA and CDR2 YSLEER. The germline V and J ends were trimmed by 3 bases and 8 bases, with 10 bases remaining between them. DNA of the CDR3: TGCGCCAGCAGCCATGGACAGACCGGCTACACCTTC. This codes for CASSHGQTGYTF.

This chain joins TRBV4-1 and TRBJ2-7, with 7 bases matching TRBD1. The germline V gene has CDR1 MGHRA and CDR2 YSYEKL. V shed 3 bases, J shed 3 bases, and the junction held 2 bases outside the gene matches. This CDR3 contains 13 residues. The DNA for the CDR3 is TGCGCCAGCAGCCAGGGACAGTACTACGAGCAGTACTTC. The encoded protein is CASSQGQYYEQYF.

This clone has just a few counts. The J gene is TRBJ1-5, the V gene TRBV2, with TRBD1 as a possible D gene (6 bases). CDR3 length equals 14 residues. V was cut by 7 bases and J by 0 bases, with 10 bases left in between. From germline, CDR1 is SNHLY and CDR2 FYNNEI. Here the CDR3 reads CASNSDSSNQPQHF. The CDR3 DNA reads TGTGCCAGCAACTCGGACAGTAGCAATCAGCCCCAGCATTTT.

Here the CDR3 reads CASSLVVGGGTDTQYF. Here the CDR3 DNA reads TGTGCCAGCAGCTTAGTCGTAGGGGGGGGCACAGATACGCAGTATTTT. V usage is TRBV7-2 and J usage is TRBJ2-3; TRBD2 is a possible D gene (7 bases). Trimming took off 1 base at V and 1 base at J, with 12 bases between the two ends. This CDR3 has 16 residues. In germline, CDR1 is SGHTA, CDR2 FQGNSA.

The chain has TRBV6-1 and TRBJ2-1, with D perhaps given as TRBD1 or TRBD2 (5 bases each). Germline-derived CDR1 and CDR2 are MNHNS and SASEGT. V lost 5 bases to trimming and J lost 6 bases, with 17 bases between them. This CDR3 has 15 amino acids. The CDR3 loop reads CASSRGVKQTNEQFF. Written as DNA, the CDR3 is TGTGCCAGCAGTCGGGGCGTAAAGCAGACCAATGAGCAGTTCTTC.

There are a few counts of this clone. The chain is built from TRBV18 and TRBJ1-5; the D is unclear. CDR3 size: 12 residues. Germline CDR1 and CDR2: KGHSH and LQKENI. With 3 bases removed from V and 3 bases from J, the gap between germline ends came to 3 bases. For the CDR3, the DNA is TGTGCCAGCTCACCGACCAATCAGCCCCAGCATTTT. It translates to CASSPTNQPQHF.

This clone was seen a handful of times. The chain carries TRBV7-2 and TRBJ2-1; D is unclear. Trimming took 1 base from V and 4 from J, leaving 8 bases between them. Germline V gene sequence: CDR1 SGHTA, CDR2 FQGNSA. CDR3 length: 14 residues. The CDR3 bases are TGTGCCAGCAGCTTAGACCCCTTATACAATGAGCAGTTCTTC. The encoded protein is CASSLDPLYNEQFF.

This rearrangement joins TRBV5-1 to TRBJ2-7; 8 bases line up with TRBD2. This CDR3 has 14 residues. V lost 0 bases to trimming and J lost 3 bases; unmatched junction nucleotides: 2. Germline CDR1 SGHRS, CDR2 YFSETQ. The CDR3 loop reads CASSLETSVYEQYF. The CDR3 DNA is TGCGCCAGCAGCTTGGAGACTAGCGTCTACGAGCAGTACTTC.

To note about this clone: Within the sample, other DNA sequences also encode this same CDR3. The V call is TRBV7-2, the J call TRBJ2-3; the D is unclear. CDR1 SGHTA and CDR2 FQGNSA come from the germline V gene. This CDR3 is 14 amino acids long. V lost 1 base to trimming and J lost 0 bases, with 5 bases between them. The CDR3 is CASSLGRSTDTQYF. The CDR3 DNA reads TGTGCCAGCAGCTTAGGTCGCAGCACAGATACGCAGTATTTT.

In this sample, this clone turned up a few times. The J gene is TRBJ2-7, the V gene TRBV6-1; D is undetermined. The CDR3 consists of 15 residues. Germline CDR1 and CDR2: MNHNS and SASEGT. V lost 0 bases to trimming and J lost 3 bases, with 12 bases between them. The CDR3 loop is CASSEASLVGYEQYF. DNA for the CDR3: TGTGCCAGCAGTGAAGCGTCCCTAGTAGGCTACGAGCAGTACTTC.

The chain recombines TRBV10-1 with TRBJ1-2, with D perhaps TRBD1 (6 bases). Germline values: CDR1 WNHNN, CDR2 SYGVQD (reference sequence). V was shortened by 7 bases and J by 7 bases, with 16 bases between the two germline ends. This CDR3 comprises 13 residues. This chain's CDR3 is CASTETGALGYTF. The CDR3 DNA reads TGCGCCAGCACCGAGACGGGGGCGCTTGGCTACACCTTC.

The rearrangement links TRBV18 to TRBJ1-5; no definite D call. From germline, CDR1 is KGHSH and CDR2 LQKENI. CDR3 length equals 15 residues. V lost 3 bases and J lost 1, with 10 bases in between. The CDR3 DNA reads as TGTGCCAGCTCACCGTTCACAGCAAGCAATCAGCCCCAGCATTTT. Translation gives CASSPFTASNQPQHF.

The rearrangement links TRBV28 to TRBJ2-7, with D maybe TRBD1 (6 bases). This CDR3 is 14 amino acids long. V lost 4 bases, J lost 2 bases, and 12 bases lay in between. Germline V lookup: CDR1 MDHEN, CDR2 SYDVKM. The CDR3 region is CASSSGQNTYEQYF. DNA of the CDR3: TGTGCCAGCAGTTCGGGACAAAACACCTACGAGCAGTACTTC.

In regard to this clone: A read error may account for a junction end that differs from germline. In DNA, the CDR3 is TGCAGCGTGGAAGCAGGGAACCCGGGCACAGATACGCAGTATTTT. Translating gives CSVEAGNPGTDTQYF. This chain links TRBV29-1 with TRBJ2-3, with D possibly TRBD1 on 5 matching bases. The germline V gene has CDR1 SQVTM and CDR2 ANQGSEA. The CDR3 has 15 residues.

The chain joins TRBV10-1 to TRBJ2-5, with a tentative D call TRBD1 (6 bases). Trimming cost V 2 bases and J 5 bases, with 12 bases left between them. CDR1 and CDR2 (germline): WNHNN, SYGVQD (reference sequence). The CDR3 has 14 amino acids. The CDR3 sequence is CASSEPGVAETQYF. The CDR3 coding sequence is TGCGCCAGCAGTGAGCCAGGGGTCGCGGAGACCCAGTACTTC.

V is TRBV25-1 and J is TRBJ2-5, with D possibly being TRBD2 (7 bases). Germline values: CDR1 MGHDK, CDR2 SYGVNS. This CDR3 is 12 amino acids long. Trimming stripped 8 bases from V and 9 bases from J, with 16 bases between. The chain's CDR3 is CASGKGGEAQYF. The CDR3 DNA is TGTGCCAGCGGTAAAGGGGGGGAGGCCCAGTACTTC.

This rearrangement joins TRBV30 to TRBJ2-5; the D gene is possibly TRBD2 (7 bases). Germline lookup yields CDR1 GTSNPN and CDR2 SVGIG (reference sequence). Trimming cost V 0 bases and J 5 bases, with 10 bases left between them. The CDR3 has 13 residues. CDR3 in amino acids: CAWSVQGGETQYF. CDR3 DNA: TGTGCCTGGAGTGTACAGGGAGGGGAGACCCAGTACTTC.

The chain uses TRBV29-1 and TRBJ1-2, with D unresolved. Germline assignment: CDR1 SQVTM and CDR2 ANQGSEA. Trimming shortened V by 3 bases and J by 6 bases, and 5 bases separated the two germline ends. CDR3 size: 10 residues. The CDR3, as DNA: TGCAGCGTTGAGGAGGATGGCTACACCTTC. Amino acids: CSVEEDGYTF.

The chain is built from TRBV6-5 and TRBJ1-2; weak D call: TRBD1 (6 bases). Trimming took off 6 bases at V and 6 bases at J, with 20 bases between the two ends. Germline CDR1 MNHEY, CDR2 SVGAGI. This CDR3 is built from 15 residues. The CDR3 loop reads CASSRNQGQVHGYTF. The DNA for the CDR3 is TGTGCCAGCAGCCGGAACCAGGGACAAGTACATGGCTACACCTTC.

V is TRBV15 and J is TRBJ2-3; the D is unclear. The CDR3 spans 16 residues. Germline V CDR1 and CDR2: LNHNV, YYDKDF (reference sequence). Trimming stripped 0 bases from V and 6 bases from J, with 16 bases between. CDR3 DNA sequence: TGTGCCACCAGCAGAGAATCAACACCGGGTGGGGATACGCAGTATTTT. This sequence encodes CATSRESTPGGDTQYF.